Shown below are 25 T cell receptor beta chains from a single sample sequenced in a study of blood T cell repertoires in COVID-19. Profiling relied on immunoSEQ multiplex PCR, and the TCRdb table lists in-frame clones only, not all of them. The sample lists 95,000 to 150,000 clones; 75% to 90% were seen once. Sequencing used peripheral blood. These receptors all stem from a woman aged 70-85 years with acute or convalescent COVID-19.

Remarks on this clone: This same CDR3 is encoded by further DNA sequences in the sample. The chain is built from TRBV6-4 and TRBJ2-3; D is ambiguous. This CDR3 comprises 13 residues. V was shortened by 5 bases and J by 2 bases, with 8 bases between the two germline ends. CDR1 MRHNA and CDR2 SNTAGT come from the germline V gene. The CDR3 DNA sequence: TGTGCCAGCAGTCCCGAGTCCACAGATACGCAGTATTTT. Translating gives CASSPESTDTQYF.

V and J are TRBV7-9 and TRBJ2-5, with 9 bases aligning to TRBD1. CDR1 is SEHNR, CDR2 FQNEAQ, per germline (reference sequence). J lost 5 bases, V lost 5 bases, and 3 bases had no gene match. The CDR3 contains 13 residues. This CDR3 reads CASSPGQGETQYF. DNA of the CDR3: TGTGCCAGCAGCCCGGGACAGGGCGAGACCCAGTACTTC. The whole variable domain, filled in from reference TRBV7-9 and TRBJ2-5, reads DTGVSQNPRHKITKRGQNVTFRCDPISEHNRLYWYRQTLGQGPEFLTYFQNEAQLEKSRLLSDRFSAERPKGSFSTLEIQRTEQGDSAMYLCASSPGQGETQYFGPGTRLLVL.

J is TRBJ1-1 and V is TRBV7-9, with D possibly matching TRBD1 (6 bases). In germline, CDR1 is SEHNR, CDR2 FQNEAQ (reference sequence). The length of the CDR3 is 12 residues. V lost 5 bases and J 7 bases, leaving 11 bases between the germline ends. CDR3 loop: CASSHEQGEAFF. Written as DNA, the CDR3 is TGTGCCAGCAGCCACGAACAGGGTGAAGCTTTCTTT.

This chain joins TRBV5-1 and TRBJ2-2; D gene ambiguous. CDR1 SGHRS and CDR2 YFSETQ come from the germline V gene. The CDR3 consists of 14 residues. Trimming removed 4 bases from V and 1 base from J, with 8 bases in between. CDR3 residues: CASSEALNTGELFF. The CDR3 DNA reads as TGCGCCAGCAGCGAGGCTCTGAACACCGGGGAGCTGTTTTTT.

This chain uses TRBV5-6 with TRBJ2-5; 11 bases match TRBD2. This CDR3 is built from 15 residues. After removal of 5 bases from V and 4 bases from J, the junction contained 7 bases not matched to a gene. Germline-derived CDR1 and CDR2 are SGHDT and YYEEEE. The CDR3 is CASSLLAGGAETQYF. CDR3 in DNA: TGTGCCAGCAGTCTCCTAGCGGGGGGCGCAGAGACCCAGTACTTC.

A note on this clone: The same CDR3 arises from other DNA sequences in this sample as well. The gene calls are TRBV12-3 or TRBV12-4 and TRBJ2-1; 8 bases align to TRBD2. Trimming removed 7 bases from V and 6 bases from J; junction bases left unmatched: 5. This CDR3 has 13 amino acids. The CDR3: CASTSGGGNEQFF. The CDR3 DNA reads TGTGCCAGCACCTCGGGAGGGGGCAATGAGCAGTTCTTC.

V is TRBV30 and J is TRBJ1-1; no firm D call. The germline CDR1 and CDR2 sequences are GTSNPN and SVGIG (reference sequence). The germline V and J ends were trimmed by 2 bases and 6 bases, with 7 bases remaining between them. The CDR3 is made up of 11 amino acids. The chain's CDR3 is CAWSPSAEAFF. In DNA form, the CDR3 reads TGTGCCTGGAGTCCCTCGGCTGAAGCTTTCTTT.

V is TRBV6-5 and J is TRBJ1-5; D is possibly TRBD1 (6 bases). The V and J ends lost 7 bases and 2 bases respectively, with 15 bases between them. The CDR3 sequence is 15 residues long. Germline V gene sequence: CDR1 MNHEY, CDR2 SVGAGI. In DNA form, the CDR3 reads TGTGCCAGCAATTCCGGACAGATCGGCAATCAGCCCCAGCATTTT. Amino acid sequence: CASNSGQIGNQPQHF.

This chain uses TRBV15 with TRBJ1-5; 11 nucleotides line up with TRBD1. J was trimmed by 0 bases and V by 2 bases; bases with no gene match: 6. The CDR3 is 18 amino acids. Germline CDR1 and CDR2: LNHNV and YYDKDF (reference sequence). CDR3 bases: TGTGCCACCAGCAGATTCCGGACAGGGGGCGATAGCAATCAGCCCCAGCATTTT. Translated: CATSRFRTGGDSNQPQHF.

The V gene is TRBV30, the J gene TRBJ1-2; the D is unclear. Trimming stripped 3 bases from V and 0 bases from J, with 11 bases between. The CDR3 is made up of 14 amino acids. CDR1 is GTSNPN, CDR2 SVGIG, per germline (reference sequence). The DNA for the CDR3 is TGTGCCTGGAGCGGTGGCGGGACTAACTATGGCTACACCTTC. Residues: CAWSGGGTNYGYTF.

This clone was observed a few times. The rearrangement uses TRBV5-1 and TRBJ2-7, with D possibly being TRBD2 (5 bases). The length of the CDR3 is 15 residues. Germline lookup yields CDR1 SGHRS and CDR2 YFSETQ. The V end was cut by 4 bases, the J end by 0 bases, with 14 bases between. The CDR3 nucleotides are TGCGCCAGCAGCCCGGCGGAGGCCAGCTCCTACGAGCAGTACTTC. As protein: CASSPAEASSYEQYF.

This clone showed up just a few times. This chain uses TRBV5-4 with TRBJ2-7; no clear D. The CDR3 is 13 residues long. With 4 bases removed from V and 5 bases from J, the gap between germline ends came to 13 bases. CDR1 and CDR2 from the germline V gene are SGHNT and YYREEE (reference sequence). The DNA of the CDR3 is TGTGCCAGCAGCCTAACATATCGGGACGAGCAGTACTTC. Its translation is CASSLTYRDEQYF.

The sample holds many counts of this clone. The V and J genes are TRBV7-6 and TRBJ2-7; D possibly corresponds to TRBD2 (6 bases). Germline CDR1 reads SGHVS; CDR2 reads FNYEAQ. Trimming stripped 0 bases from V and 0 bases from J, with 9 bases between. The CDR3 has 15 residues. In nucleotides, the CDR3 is TGTGCCAGCAGCTTAGCGGCGGGGAGCTCCTACGAGCAGTACTTC. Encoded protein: CASSLAAGSSYEQYF.

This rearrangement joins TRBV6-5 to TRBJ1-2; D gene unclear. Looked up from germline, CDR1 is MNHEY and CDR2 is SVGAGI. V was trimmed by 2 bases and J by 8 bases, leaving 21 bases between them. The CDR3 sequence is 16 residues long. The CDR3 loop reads CASSYDAGRLGQGYTF. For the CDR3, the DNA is TGTGCCAGCAGTTACGATGCAGGCCGGTTGGGTCAAGGCTACACCTTC.

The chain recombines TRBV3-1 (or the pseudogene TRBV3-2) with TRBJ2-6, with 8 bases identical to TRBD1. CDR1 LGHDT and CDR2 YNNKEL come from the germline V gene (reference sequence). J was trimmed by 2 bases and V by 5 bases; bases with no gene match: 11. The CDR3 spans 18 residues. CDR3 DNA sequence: TGTGCCAGCAGCTTTCGACAGGGGCCACTAGCTGGGGCCAACGTCCTGACTTTC. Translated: CASSFRQGPLAGANVLTF.

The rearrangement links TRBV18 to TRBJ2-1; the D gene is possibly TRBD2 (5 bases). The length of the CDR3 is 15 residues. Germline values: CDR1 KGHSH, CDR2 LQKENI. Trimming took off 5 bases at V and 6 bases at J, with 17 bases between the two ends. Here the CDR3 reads CASSAYTQAVNEQFF. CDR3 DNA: TGTGCCAGCTCAGCATATACCCAAGCGGTCAATGAGCAGTTCTTC.

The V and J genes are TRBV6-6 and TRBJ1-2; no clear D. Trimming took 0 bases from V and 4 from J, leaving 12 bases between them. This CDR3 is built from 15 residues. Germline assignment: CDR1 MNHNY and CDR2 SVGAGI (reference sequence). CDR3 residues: CASSYSPAARYGYTF. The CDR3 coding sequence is TGTGCCAGCAGTTACTCCCCAGCGGCCCGCTATGGCTACACCTTC.

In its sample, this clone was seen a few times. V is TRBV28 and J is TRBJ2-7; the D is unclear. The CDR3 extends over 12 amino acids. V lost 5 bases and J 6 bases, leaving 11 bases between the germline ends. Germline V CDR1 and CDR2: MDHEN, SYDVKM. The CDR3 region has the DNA TGTGCCAGCAGTCGGATCCGGGTCGAGCAGTACTTC. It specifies CASSRIRVEQYF.

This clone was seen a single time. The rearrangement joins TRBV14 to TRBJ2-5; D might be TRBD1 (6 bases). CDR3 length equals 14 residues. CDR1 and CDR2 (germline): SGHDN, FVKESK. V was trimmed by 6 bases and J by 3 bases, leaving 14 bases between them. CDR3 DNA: TGTGCCAGCAGATGGGGAACAGGGAAAGAGACCCAGTACTTC. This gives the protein CASRWGTGKETQYF.

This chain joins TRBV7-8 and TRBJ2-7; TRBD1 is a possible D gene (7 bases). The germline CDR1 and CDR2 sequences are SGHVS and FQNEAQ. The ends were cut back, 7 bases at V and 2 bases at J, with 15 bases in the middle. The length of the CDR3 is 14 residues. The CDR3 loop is CASTPGGRPYEQYF. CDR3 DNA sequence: TGTGCCAGCACCCCAGGGGGGCGCCCCTACGAGCAGTACTTC.

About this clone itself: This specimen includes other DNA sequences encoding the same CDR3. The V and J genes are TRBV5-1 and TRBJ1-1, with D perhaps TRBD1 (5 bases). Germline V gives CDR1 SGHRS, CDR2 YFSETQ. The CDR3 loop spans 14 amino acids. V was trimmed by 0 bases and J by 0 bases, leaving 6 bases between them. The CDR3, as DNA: TGCGCCAGCAGCTTGGACAGGATGAACACTGAAGCTTTCTTT. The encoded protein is CASSLDRMNTEAFF.

In DNA form, the CDR3 reads TGTGCCAGCAGTGAAAGCTGGGGGCGCGTAGTCGAGCAGTACTTC. Its translation: CASSESWGRVVEQYF. This chain links TRBV6-1 with TRBJ2-7; tentatively, D is TRBD1 (6 bases). CDR3 size: 15 residues. Between the trimmed V and J ends, which lost 2 bases and 6 bases, there was a span of 17 bases. Germline V CDR1 and CDR2: MNHNS, SASEGT.

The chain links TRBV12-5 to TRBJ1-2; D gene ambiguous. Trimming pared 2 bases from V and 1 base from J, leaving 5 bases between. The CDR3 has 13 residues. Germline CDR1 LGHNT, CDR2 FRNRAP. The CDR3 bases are TGTGCTAGTGGTTTGAGCTTTAACTATGGCTACACCTTC. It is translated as CASGLSFNYGYTF.

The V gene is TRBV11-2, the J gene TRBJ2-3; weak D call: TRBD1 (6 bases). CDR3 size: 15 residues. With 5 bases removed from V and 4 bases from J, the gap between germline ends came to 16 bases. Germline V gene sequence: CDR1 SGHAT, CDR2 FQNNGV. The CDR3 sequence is CASSRGNRAADTQYF. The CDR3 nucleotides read TGTGCCAGCAGCCGGGGTAACAGGGCTGCAGATACGCAGTATTTT.

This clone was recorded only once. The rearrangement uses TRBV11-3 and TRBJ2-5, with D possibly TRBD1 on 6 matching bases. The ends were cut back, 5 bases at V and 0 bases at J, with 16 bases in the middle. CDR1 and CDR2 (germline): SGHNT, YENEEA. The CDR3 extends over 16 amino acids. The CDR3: CASSTGRGSDQETQYF. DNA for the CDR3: TGTGCCAGCAGCACAGGGAGAGGGTCGGACCAAGAGACCCAGTACTTC.